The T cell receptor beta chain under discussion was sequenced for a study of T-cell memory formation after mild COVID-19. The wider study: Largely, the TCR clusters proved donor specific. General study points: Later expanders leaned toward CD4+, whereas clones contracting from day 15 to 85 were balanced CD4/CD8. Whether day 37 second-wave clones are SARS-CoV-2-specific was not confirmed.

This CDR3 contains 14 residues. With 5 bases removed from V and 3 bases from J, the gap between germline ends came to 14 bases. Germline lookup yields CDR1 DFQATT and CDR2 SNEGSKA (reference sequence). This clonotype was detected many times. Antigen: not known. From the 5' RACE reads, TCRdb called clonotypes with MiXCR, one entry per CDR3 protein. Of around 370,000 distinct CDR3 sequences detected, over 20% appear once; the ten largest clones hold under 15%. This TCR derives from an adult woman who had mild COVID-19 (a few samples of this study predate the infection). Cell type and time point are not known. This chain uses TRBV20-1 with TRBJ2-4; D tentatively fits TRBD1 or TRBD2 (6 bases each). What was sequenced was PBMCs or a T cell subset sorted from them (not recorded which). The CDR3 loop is CSAGDGGGKNIQYF. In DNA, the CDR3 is TGCAGTGCTGGGGATGGAGGGGGCAAAAACATTCAGTACTTC.